This T cell receptor (beta chain) was obtained from a study of cytomegalovirus exposure and HLA in healthy donors (dated by TCRdb to about 2017). With respect to the entire study: An earlier analysis of some 600 of the donors reported under 300 Gb of sequence data and some 110 million unique TCR beta sequences obtained from about 170 million T cells. Roughly 5 DR-DQ haplotypes were handled as single units for association and clustering, since linkage in the cohort was strong. Roughly 300 gigabases of sequencing data and roughly 90 million unique TCR sequences were included in an early release covering roughly 600 HLA-typed donors. In a later analysis, previously published TCR beta repertoires from 666 donors were re-analyzed and high-resolution HLA genotyping was added so that TCR occurrence patterns could be studied. The study was designed to test whether signatures of past pathogen exposure could be identified by cataloging public T cell receptors. A separate validation cohort of approximately 120 different subjects was used in addition to the approximately 700-subject first cohort. Both class I and class II loci were covered by HLA typing, at four-digit resolution. Donor age, sex, ethnicity and CMV serostatus were compiled alongside the repertoire data. The genetic ancestry cluster associated with self-reported Caucasian donors included 65% to 90% of the roughly 410 genotyped donors. Using immunosequencing, the study profiled T cell repertoires from about 620 subjects and related those repertoires to cytomegalovirus serostatus. An earlier analysis of about 600 of the donors used high-throughput TCR beta sequencing to judge whether each TCR beta V gene segment behaved as functional or pseudogenic. Rather than drawing on any new phenotypic data, the later analysis identified candidate immune exposures from TCR beta sequences and the way those sequences occurred across donors. Every repertoire in the discovery cohort had been generated on one and the same sequencing platform. To predict cytomegalovirus infection status, the study combined high-throughput TCR immunosequencing, statistical association of individual TCRs with disease status, and machine learning. Genome-wide SNP genotypes for about 65% of the 666 donors were used in a later genetic analysis, which treated that subset as a discovery cohort. Typing coverage varied by locus: roughly 629-640 donors for A, B, C, DRB1 and DQB1; roughly 520 for DQA1; 606 for DPA1; 400 to 480 for DPB1. Among 398 genotyped donors of the cohort, an average of about 240,000 unique TCR beta nucleotide sequences were sequenced per donor, roughly 20% of them non-productive.

In total, just over 650 healthy bone marrow donors made up the cohort. Cohort members were all nominally healthy when sampled, although unrecorded immune exposures were likely present. The donor was CMV seronegative and belonged to the group of over 350 seronegative cohort members. A peripheral blood sample was collected from each donor, and TCR beta sequencing was performed on peripheral blood mononuclear cells. Genomic DNA extraction from the blood cell samples was performed with the Qiagen DNeasy Blood Extraction Kit. CDR1 and CDR2, per the germline V gene, are MDHEN and SYDVKM. The CDR3 numbers 14 residues from cysteine through phenylalanine. The retained sequence is limited to the CDR3, 42 bases, with the frame set at the first base. For this chain, trimming is 6 bases at the V end and 3 bases at the J end, and the number of junction bases without a gene match is 5. The research as a whole found: Correlated functional status among segregating V segments might be attributable to linkage disequilibrium, but an unknown experimental factor could not be ruled out. In a later genetic analysis, a missense DCLRE1C variant was associated with V-gene and J-gene trimming of TCR beta chains, and the association was replicated in an independent cohort. The authors suggested that the approach could potentially be extended to other disease states and immunological phenotypes. In both the original and validation cohorts, the classifier was reported to diagnose cytomegalovirus status with high specificity and sensitivity. In vitro tests confirmed that three of the cytomegalovirus-associated TCR beta chains recognize cytomegalovirus antigens. Some IMGT-functional V segments, including TRBV6-2 and TRBV6-3, could not be distinguished by the 87-base-pair reads and were therefore excluded. An earlier analysis of several hundred of the donors showed that most TCR beta V segments appeared in productive rearrangements either about 87% or about 30% of the time, which broadly matched IMGT annotations. A later analysis found that most CMV-associated TCR beta chains appeared HLA-restricted, with HLA associations seemingly driven largely by CMV exposure. The presence/absence analyses assumed that sequencing depth was roughly uniform across donors, and that assumption may not be true. A total of 150 or so TCR beta chains were listed by the study as associated with cytomegalovirus. The only immune exposure information available for the cohort was CMV serostatus. According to a later analysis, parvovirus B19, influenza, CMV and Epstein-Barr virus appeared linked to several top co-occurrence clusters. In a later analysis, HLA-associated TCR beta chains were found to be more clonally expanded and to have lower generation probabilities than equally common non-associated chains. According to a later genetic analysis, donors in an Asian-associated ancestry cluster had fewer N-insertions in productive TCRs than the approximately 710-donor mean. Specific HLA alleles were associated with 15,000 to 20,000 TCR beta sequences at a false discovery rate of 0.05 in a later analysis. The cohort was sequenced for TCR beta chains only, and without alpha or paired-chain data the features that could be detected were limited. Because counts were too low, some 17 rarely observed V segments, including chromosome 9 orphons, were excluded from the earlier analysis of some 590 of the donors. A further reported finding was that TCR beta sequences accurately predicted the HLA-A and HLA-B alleles for most subjects in the first cohort. Across donors, most TCR sequences were observed very rarely, whereas some public TCRs were present in many individuals. Because HLA typing was missing for some donors at each locus, association tests included only the typed subset. A cluster of highly shared sequence variants was judged likely to be a technical artifact of the sequencing pipeline. Assigning TCR associations to individual alleles was difficult when HLA alleles, especially DR and DQ, strongly co-occurred. In a later analysis, TCR association rates were found to vary across HLA loci, with the most associated TCRs seen for DRB1 alleles and the fewest for HLA-C alleles.

The library came from the immunoSEQ multiplex PCR assay. A mixture of 60 forward primers for TCR Vbeta segments and 13 reverse primers for TCR Jbeta segments was used in the multiplex PCR. Amplification of the CDR3 region of rearranged TCR beta genes was performed with a multiplex PCR assay on genomic DNA. The Illumina HiSeq System was used to sequence the amplified TCR beta libraries as 87-base-pair reads. Turning to the authors' computational methods: In a later analysis, tens of millions of unique TCR beta chains were counted across the roughly 610 repertoires, and roughly 11 million of these chains were shared by at least two donors. A nearest-neighbor algorithm error-corrected the raw reads and collapsed the reads into unique sequences, merging closely related sequences to remove PCR and sequencing errors. To assign V, D and J gene segments, CDR3 sequences were aligned to IMGT reference sequences. For a sequence to be retained, at least a six-nucleotide match to both a V gene segment and a J gene segment was required. Rearrangements were called productive when the CDR3 lacked stop codons and stayed in frame with V and J; all others were non-productive. CDR3 was defined by IMGT convention, running from the second conserved V-encoded cysteine to the conserved J-encoded phenylalanine. In an earlier analysis of roughly 610 of the donors, sequences lacking an unambiguous match to a single V gene segment were excluded. In an earlier analysis of several hundred of the donors, V segments were called functional above 56.7% productive rearrangements and were called segregating when the between-donor standard deviation exceeded 5%. A statistical classification framework was developed to diagnose cytomegalovirus status using the catalog of TCR beta chain sequences. V and J gene assignment, in a later analysis, came from comparing TCR nucleotide sequences with IMGT/GENE-DB human TR gene sequences. Using the TCRdist pipeline, a later analysis assigned CDR3 sequences along with most-parsimonious VDJ recombination scenarios. In a later analysis, each TCR beta chain was defined by its CDR3 amino acid sequence together with its V-gene family, and reads lacking a unique V-gene family were excluded. In a later analysis, 450 to 600 highly shared, low-generation-probability nucleotide sequences were removed to address suspected cross-contamination and a sequencing artifact. In a later analysis, a clonal expansion index for each public chain was calculated from normalized within-repertoire ranks of inferred template counts. In a later analysis, generation probabilities were computed with a VDJ recombination model fitted to out-of-frame rearrangements, and the resulting probabilities were checked against IGoR. Hypergeometric tests were used in a later analysis to score TCR-TCR, TCR-HLA and TCR-CMV co-occurrence, with a repertoire-size bias correction applied to the TCR pairs. False discovery rates were estimated in a later analysis by permuting HLA or CMV assignments 20 times. In a later analysis, co-occurring TCRs were grouped using DBSCAN, with TCRdist sequence similarity added in when clustering inside HLA-allele-positive subsets. Repertoires with fewer than 30,000 or more than 120,000 public chains, plus five repertoires with anomalous nucleotide sharing, were excluded from co-occurrence clustering. TCRdb carries this immuneACCESS record with in-frame sequences only. Its versions omit some clonotypes, under half of them owing to an unresolved V gene in the studies checked, with the rest unexplained. D and trimming come from the DNA, and the V and J calls and clone size come from that table. The sample contains some 170,000 clones, roughly 81% of them found a single time. The ten largest clonotypes hold less than 15% of the sample.

Concerning this clone: The antigen this receptor binds is unknown. Within one base of it there is no much larger clone, and no base qualities were kept.

Rearrangement joined TRBV28 to TRBJ1-5; a stretch of 7 junction bases matches TRBD1. Sequencing was done on a sample of PBMCs. The clonotype was recovered from a woman in her forties or fifties in good health and CMV-seronegative. The DNA is as follows: TGTGCCAGCAGAGTACAGGGGATCAATCAGCCCCAGCATTTT. Its protein product is CASRVQGINQPQHF.